This TCR beta chain comes out of a study of cytomegalovirus exposure and HLA in healthy donors. Amplification used 60 Vbeta primers and 13 Jbeta primers. Assay used: immunoSEQ multiplex PCR; TCRdb lists only in-frame clones, some missing. The sample has some 150,000 clones; roughly 74% are singletons. V shed 2 bases, J shed 4 bases, and the junction held 13 bases outside the gene matches. Germline V gene data show CDR1 as MNHEY and CDR2 as SMNVEV (reference sequence). The CDR3 is 17 residues long. This sequence joins TRBV27 and TRBJ2-5; 7 nucleotides line up with TRBD1. The sequencing sample was made of PBMCs. The receptor was isolated from a man aged 18 to 35 in good health and CMV-seronegative. The CDR3: CASSLGRLRQGGETQYF. The DNA of the CDR3 is TGTGCCAGCAGTTTAGGGCGGCTTCGACAGGGCGGAGAGACCCAGTACTTC.